These 3 T cell receptor beta chains came from one sample sequenced in a study of OX40 agonist ivuxolimab in advanced cancers. Clones were read by immunoSEQ multiplex PCR, and TCRdb kept only the in-frame ones, dropping some. The table records 75,000 to 95,000 clones, over 75% of them present only once. The material sequenced was CD4+ or CD8+ T cells sorted from blood, taken in a trial of the OX40 agonist ivuxolimab. These receptors were taken from an adult with an advanced solid tumor such as melanoma, head and neck, liver or kidney cancer.

The chain employs TRBV19 and TRBJ1-5, with a weak D call TRBD1 (5 bases). The CDR3 runs 12 residues. V was clipped by 4 bases and J by 6 bases, with 7 bases between them. CDR1 and CDR2 (germline): LNHDA, SQIVND (reference sequence). The CDR3 is CASSSRAQPQHF. The DNA of the CDR3 is TGTGCCAGTAGTAGCAGGGCTCAGCCCCAGCATTTT.

This clone was recorded at least ten times. The J gene is TRBJ2-1, the V gene TRBV7-6; 11 bases fit TRBD2. Germline assignment: CDR1 SGHVS and CDR2 FNYEAQ. Trimming removed 0 bases from V and 2 bases from J; junction bases left unmatched: 0. The CDR3 spans 16 residues. DNA of the CDR3: TGTGCCAGCAGCTTAGCGGGACTAGCGGCCTACAATGAGCAGTTCTTC. Protein: CASSLAGLAAYNEQFF.

This clone was picked up a small number of times. As DNA, the CDR3 is TGTGCCAGCAGTTTACAGGCAGCCAACTATGGCTACACCTTC. It encodes CASSLQAANYGYTF. This chain uses TRBV27 with TRBJ1-2; no clear D gene. CDR3 size: 14 residues. The V and J ends lost 2 bases and 2 bases respectively, with 9 bases between them. CDR1 and CDR2 (germline): MNHEY, SMNVEV (reference sequence).